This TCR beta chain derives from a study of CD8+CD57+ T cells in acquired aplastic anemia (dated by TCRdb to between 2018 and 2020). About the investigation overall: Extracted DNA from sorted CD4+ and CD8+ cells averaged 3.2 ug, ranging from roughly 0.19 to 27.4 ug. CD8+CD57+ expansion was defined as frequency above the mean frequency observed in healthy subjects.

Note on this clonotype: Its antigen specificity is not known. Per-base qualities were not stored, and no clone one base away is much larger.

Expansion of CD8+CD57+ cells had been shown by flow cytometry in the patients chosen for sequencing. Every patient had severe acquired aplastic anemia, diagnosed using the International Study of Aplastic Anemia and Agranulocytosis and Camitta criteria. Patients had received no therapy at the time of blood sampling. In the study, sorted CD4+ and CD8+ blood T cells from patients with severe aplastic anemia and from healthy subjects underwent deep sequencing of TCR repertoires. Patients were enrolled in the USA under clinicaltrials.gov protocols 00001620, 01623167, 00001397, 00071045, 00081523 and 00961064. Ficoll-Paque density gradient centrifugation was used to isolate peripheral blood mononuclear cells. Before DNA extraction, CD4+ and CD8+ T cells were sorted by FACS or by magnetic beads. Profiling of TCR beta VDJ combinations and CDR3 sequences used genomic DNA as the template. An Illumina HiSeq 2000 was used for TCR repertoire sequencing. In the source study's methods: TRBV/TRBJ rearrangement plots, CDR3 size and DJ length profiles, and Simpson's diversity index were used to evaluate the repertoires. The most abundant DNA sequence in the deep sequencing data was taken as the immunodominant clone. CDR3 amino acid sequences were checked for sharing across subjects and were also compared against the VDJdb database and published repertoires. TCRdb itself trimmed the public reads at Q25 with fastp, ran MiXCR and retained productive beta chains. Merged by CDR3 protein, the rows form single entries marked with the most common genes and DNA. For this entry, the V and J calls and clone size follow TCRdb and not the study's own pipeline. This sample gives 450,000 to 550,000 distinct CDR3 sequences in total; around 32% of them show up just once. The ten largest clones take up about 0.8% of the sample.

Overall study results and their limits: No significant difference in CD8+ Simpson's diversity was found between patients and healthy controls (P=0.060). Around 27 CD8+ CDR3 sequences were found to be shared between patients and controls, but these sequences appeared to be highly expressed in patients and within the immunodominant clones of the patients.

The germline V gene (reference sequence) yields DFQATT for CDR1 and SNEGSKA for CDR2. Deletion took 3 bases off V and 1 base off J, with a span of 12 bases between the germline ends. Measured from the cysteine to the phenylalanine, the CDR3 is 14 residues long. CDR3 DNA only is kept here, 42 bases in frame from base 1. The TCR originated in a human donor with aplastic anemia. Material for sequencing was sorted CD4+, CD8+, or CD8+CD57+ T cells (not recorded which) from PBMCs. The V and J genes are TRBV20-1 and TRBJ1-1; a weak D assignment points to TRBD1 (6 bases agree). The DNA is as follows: TGCAGTGCTAGCCACAGGGAGAGGAACACTGAAGCTTTCTTT. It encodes CSASHRERNTEAFF.